This TCR beta chain appears in the sequencing data of a study of a mutant IDH1 vaccine in newly diagnosed glioma. Study-level background: In weeks 1, 3, 5, 7, 11, 15, 19 and 23, patients were immunized, eight times in all. Vaccination was launched 4-6 weeks after radiotherapy alone, or with temozolomide cycles. Those enrolled had earlier been treated with radiotherapy, temozolomide, or both, mostly both.

Regarding this clone: Its antigen is unknown.

Per germline, CDR1 DFQATT and CDR2 SNEGSKA (reference sequence). This CDR3 region has 11 residues. Profiled with immunoSEQ multiplex PCR; TCRdb holds only in-frame clones, not every one. Among over 95,000 clones listed, 75% to 90% were seen once. Documented time point: week 11, during vaccination. What each vaccine dose contained was 300 ug of mutant IDH1 20-mer peptide, accompanied by topical imiquimod. This sample comprised PBMCs, obtained from a glioma patient whose treatment included an IDH1 peptide vaccine. The chain recombines TRBV20-1 with TRBJ2-7, with D possibly TRBD1 on 5 matching bases. The TCR originated in a woman between 50 and 59 years old with glioma. CDR3 nucleotides: TGCAGCGTGGGGCAAACCTACGAGCAGTACTTC. Protein sequence: CSVGQTYEQYF.